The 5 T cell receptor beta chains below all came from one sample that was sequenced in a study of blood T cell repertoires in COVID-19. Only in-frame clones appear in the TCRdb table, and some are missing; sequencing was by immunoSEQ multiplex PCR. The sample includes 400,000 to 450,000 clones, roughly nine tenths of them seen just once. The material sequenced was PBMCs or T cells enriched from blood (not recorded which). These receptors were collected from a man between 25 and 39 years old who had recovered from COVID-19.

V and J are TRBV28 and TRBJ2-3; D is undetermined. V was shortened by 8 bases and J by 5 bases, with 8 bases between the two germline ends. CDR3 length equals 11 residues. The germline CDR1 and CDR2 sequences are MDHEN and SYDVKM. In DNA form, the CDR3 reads TGTGCCAGCGTCGGTCTAGATACGCAGTATTTT. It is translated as CASVGLDTQYF.

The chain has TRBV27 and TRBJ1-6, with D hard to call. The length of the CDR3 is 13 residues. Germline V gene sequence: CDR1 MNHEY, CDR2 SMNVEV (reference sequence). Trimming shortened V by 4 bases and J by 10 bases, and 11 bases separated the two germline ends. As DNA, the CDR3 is TGTGCCAGCAGTTGGGGAGCCTCCTCACCCCTCCACTTT. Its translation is CASSWGASSPLHF.

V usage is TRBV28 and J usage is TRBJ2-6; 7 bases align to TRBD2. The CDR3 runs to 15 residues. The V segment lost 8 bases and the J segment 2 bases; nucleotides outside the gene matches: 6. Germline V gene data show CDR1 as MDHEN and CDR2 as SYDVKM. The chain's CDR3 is CASGPSGAGANVLTF. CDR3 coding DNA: TGTGCCAGCGGTCCTAGCGGTGCTGGGGCCAACGTCCTGACTTTC.

CDR3 sequence reads: CASSGRQEPNEKLFF. The DNA of the CDR3 is TGTGCCAGCAGCGGAAGACAGGAGCCTAATGAAAAACTGTTTTTT. The J gene is TRBJ1-4, the V gene TRBV7-9, with D tentatively TRBD1 (6 bases). In germline, CDR1 is SEHNR, CDR2 FQNEAQ (reference sequence). The CDR3 has 15 amino acids. The V end was cut by 5 bases, the J end by 3 bases, with 13 bases between.

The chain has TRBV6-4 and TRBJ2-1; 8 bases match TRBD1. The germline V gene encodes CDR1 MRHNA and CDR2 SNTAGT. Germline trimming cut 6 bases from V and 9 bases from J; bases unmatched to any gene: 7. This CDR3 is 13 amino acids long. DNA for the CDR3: TGTGCCAGCAGCTTGGACAGGGCCGGTGAGCAGTTCTTC. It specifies CASSLDRAGEQFF.